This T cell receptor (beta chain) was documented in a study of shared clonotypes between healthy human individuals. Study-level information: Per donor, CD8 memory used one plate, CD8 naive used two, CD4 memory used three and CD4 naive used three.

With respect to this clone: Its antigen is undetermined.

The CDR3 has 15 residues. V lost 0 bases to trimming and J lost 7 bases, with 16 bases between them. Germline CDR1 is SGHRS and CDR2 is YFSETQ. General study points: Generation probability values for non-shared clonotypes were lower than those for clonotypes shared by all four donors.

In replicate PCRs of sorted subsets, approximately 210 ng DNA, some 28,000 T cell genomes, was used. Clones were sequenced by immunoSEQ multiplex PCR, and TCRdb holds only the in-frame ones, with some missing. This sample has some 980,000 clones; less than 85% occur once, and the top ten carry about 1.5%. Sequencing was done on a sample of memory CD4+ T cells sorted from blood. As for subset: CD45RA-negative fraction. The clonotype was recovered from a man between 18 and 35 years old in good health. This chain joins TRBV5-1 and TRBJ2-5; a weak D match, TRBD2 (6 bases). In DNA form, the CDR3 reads TGCGCCAGCAGCTTGGAAGCAGGGACTTCCGGGACCCAGTACTTC. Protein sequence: CASSLEAGTSGTQYF.